Below are 12 T cell receptor beta chains sequenced from a single sample in a study of T cell responses to AZD1222 COVID-19 vaccine. Assay used: immunoSEQ multiplex PCR; TCRdb lists only in-frame clones, some missing. The table lists about 37,000 clones, around nine tenths of them singletons. Sample: peripheral blood, taken on day 0 of AZD1222 vaccination. The receptors derive from an adult in good health.

The chain has TRBV2 and TRBJ1-1; a possible D gene is TRBD1 (5 bases). V was clipped by 7 bases and J by 1 base, with 10 bases between them. The CDR3 spans 13 residues. Germline CDR1 SNHLY, CDR2 FYNNEI. This CDR3 reads CASKGQGNTEAFF. CDR3 coding DNA: TGTGCCAGCAAGGGTCAGGGGAACACTGAAGCTTTCTTT.

V is TRBV14 and J is TRBJ2-7, with 8 bases fitting TRBD1. The CDR3 sequence is 16 residues long. J lost 6 bases, V lost 0 bases, and 10 bases had no gene match. Germline V gene lookup returns CDR1 SGHDN and CDR2 FVKESK. CDR3 DNA: TGTGCCAGCAGCCAAGAGGAGATAAGGACAGGGCCCGAGCAGTACTTC. It is translated as CASSQEEIRTGPEQYF.

V and J are TRBV7-2 and TRBJ2-3, with D perhaps matching TRBD1 or TRBD2 (5 bases each). Germline loops: CDR1 SGHTA, CDR2 FQGNSA. V was shortened by 0 bases and J by 1 base, with 14 bases between the two germline ends. The CDR3 runs to 17 residues. CDR3 sequence (DNA): TGTGCCAGCAGCTTAGCTCCACGGGGCAAAGGCACAGATACGCAGTATTTT. Protein: CASSLAPRGKGTDTQYF.

The chain employs TRBV3-1 (or the pseudogene TRBV3-2) and TRBJ2-3; 8 positions match TRBD1. Germline V CDR1 and CDR2: LGHDT, YNNKEL (reference sequence). Germline trimming cut 4 bases from V and 4 bases from J; bases unmatched to any gene: 10. This CDR3 is 16 amino acids long. The CDR3 DNA reads as TGTGCCAGCAGCCCACGGCCAGGGGGCGACGCAGATACGCAGTATTTT. Amino acid sequence: CASSPRPGGDADTQYF.

This chain joins TRBV27 and TRBJ1-5; 7 bases match TRBD1. V trimming: 5 bases; J trimming: 7 bases; junction bases outside the gene matches: 5. The CDR3 consists of 13 residues. CDR1 MNHEY and CDR2 SMNVEV come from the germline V gene (reference sequence). The CDR3 loop is CASSPTRGQPQHF. For the CDR3, the DNA is TGTGCCAGCAGTCCCACCAGGGGGCAGCCCCAGCATTTT.

V and J are TRBV29-1 and TRBJ2-3, with 9 bases identical to TRBD2. The CDR3 is 13 residues long. Germline trimming cut 4 bases from V and 3 bases from J; bases unmatched to any gene: 2. CDR1 is SQVTM and CDR2 is ANQGSEA in the germline V gene. CDR3 region: CSVGTSATDTQYF. CDR3 nucleotide sequence: TGCAGCGTTGGGACTAGCGCTACAGATACGCAGTATTTT.

This clone was seen a few times. The chain is built from TRBV30 and TRBJ1-2, with D maybe TRBD1 (5 bases). Trimming took off 4 bases at V and 4 bases at J, with 10 bases between the two ends. Germline V gives CDR1 GTSNPN, CDR2 SVGIG (reference sequence). The CDR3 consists of 12 residues. Here the CDR3 DNA reads TGTGCCTGGAACGGGGGGACCTATGGCTACACCTTC. This gives the protein CAWNGGTYGYTF.

This clone has more than one count but fewer than ten. The chain uses TRBV5-4 and TRBJ2-3; TRBD1 agrees at 8 bases. This CDR3 is built from 15 residues. Trimming cost V 3 bases and J 4 bases; bases outside gene matches: 7. Germline CDR1 is SGHNT and CDR2 is YYREEE (reference sequence). CDR3 in amino acids: CASSSNRGIADTQYF. The CDR3 DNA reads as TGTGCCAGCAGCTCAAACAGGGGGATCGCAGATACGCAGTATTTT.

This chain uses TRBV6-5 with TRBJ2-7; the match to TRBD1 covers 7 bases. J lost 2 bases, V lost 6 bases, and 4 bases had no gene match. The CDR3 has 13 residues. The germline V gene has CDR1 MNHEY and CDR2 SVGAGI. CDR3 bases: TGTGCCAGCAGACAGGGGCAGACCTACGAGCAGTACTTC. Its translation: CASRQGQTYEQYF.

CDR3 sequence reads: CASSLGIAGTGELFF. For the CDR3, the DNA is TGTGCCAGCAGCTTGGGGATCGCGGGCACCGGGGAGCTGTTTTTT. This rearrangement joins TRBV5-4 to TRBJ2-2; weak D call: TRBD2 (5 bases). From germline, CDR1 is SGHNT and CDR2 YYREEE (reference sequence). V lost 0 bases and J 4 bases, leaving 10 bases between the germline ends. The CDR3 is 15 amino acids. Variable domain in full (rest from reference TRBV5-4 and TRBJ2-2): ETGVTQSPTHLIKTRGQQVTLRCSSQSGHNTVSWYQQALGQGPQFIFQYYREEENGRGNFPPRFSGLQFPNYSSELNVNALELDDSALYLCASSLGIAGTGELFFGEGSRLTVL.

V gene TRBV6-4 combines with J gene TRBJ2-7, with a weak D call TRBD1 (5 bases). Germline CDR1 is MRHNA and CDR2 is SNTAGT. V lost 0 bases to trimming and J lost 3 bases, with 12 bases between them. The CDR3 extends over 15 amino acids. The CDR3 region has the DNA TGTGCCAGCAGTGACTCGTCCAGGGATCACTACGAGCAGTACTTC. Translated, it gives CASSDSSRDHYEQYF.

This chain connects TRBV5-4 to TRBJ2-5; 7 bases match TRBD2. Germline V gives CDR1 SGHNT, CDR2 YYREEE (reference sequence). Unmatched junction bases numbered 12, after V lost 5 bases and J lost 5 bases. The length of the CDR3 is 15 residues. This CDR3 is CASSSQTSPIETQYF. For the CDR3, the DNA is TGTGCCAGCAGTTCCCAGACTAGCCCCATCGAGACCCAGTACTTC. Combining the CDR3 with reference TRBV5-4 and TRBJ2-5 gives the whole variable domain ETGVTQSPTHLIKTRGQQVTLRCSSQSGHNTVSWYQQALGQGPQFIFQYYREEENGRGNFPPRFSGLQFPNYSSELNVNALELDDSALYLCASSSQTSPIETQYFGPGTRLLVL.